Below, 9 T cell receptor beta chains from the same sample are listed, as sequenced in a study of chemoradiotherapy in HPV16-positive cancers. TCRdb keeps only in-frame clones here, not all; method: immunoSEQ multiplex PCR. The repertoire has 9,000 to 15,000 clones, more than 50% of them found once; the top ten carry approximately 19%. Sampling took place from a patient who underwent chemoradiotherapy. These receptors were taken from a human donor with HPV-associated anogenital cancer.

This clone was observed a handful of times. The CDR3 reads CASSRTPATNEKLFF. CDR3 DNA sequence: TGTGCCAGCAGCCGAACCCCAGCTACTAATGAAAAACTGTTTTTT. The V and J genes are TRBV5-4 and TRBJ1-4; the D is unclear. The germline gives CDR1 SGHNT, CDR2 YYREEE (reference sequence). The CDR3 totals 15 residues. The V end was cut by 4 bases, the J end by 2 bases, with 12 bases between.

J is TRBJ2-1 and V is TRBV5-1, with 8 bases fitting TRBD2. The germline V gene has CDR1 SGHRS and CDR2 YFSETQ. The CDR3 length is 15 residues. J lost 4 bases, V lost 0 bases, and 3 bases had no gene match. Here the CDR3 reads CASSLVTGGYNEQFF. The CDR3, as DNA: TGCGCCAGCAGCTTGGTGACGGGGGGGTACAATGAGCAGTTCTTC.

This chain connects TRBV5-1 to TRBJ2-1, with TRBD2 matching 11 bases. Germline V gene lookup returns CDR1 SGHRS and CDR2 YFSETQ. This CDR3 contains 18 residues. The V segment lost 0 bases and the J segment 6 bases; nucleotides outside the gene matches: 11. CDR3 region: CASSLANRLAGGLNEQFF. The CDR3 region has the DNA TGCGCCAGCAGCTTGGCCAACAGGCTAGCGGGGGGCCTCAATGAGCAGTTCTTC.

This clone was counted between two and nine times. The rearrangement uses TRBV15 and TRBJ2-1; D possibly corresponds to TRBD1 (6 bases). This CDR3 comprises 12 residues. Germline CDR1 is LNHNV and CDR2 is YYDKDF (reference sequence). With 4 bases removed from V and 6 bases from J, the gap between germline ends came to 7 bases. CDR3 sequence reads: CATSKQGNEQFF. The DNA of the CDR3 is TGTGCCACCAGCAAACAGGGCAATGAGCAGTTCTTC.

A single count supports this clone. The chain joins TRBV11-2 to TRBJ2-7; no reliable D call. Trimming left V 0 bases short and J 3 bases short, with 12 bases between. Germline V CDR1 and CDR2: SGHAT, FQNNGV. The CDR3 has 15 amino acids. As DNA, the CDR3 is TGTGCCAGCAGCTTAGAAACGGCCTTAGGCTACGAGCAGTACTTC. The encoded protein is CASSLETALGYEQYF.

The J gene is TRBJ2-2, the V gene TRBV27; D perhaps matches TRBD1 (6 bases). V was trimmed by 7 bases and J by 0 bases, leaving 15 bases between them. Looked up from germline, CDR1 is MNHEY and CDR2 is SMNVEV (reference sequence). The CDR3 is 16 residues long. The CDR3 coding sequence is TGTGCCAGCAATCCCCTCGGGACAACGAACACCGGGGAGCTGTTTTTT. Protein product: CASNPLGTTNTGELFF.

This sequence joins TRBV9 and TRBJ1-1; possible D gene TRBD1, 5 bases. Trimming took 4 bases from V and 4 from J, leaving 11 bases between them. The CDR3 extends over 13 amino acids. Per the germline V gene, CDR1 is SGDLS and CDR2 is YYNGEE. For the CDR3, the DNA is TGTGCCAGCAGCAAACTCGGGGGCACTGAAGCTTTCTTT. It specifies CASSKLGGTEAFF. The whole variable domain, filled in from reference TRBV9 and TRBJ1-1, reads DSGVTQTPKHLITATGQRVTLRCSPRSGDLSVYWYQQSLDQGLQFLIQYYNGEERAKGNILERFSAQQFPDLHSELNLSSLELGDSALYFCASSKLGGTEAFFGQGTRLTVV.

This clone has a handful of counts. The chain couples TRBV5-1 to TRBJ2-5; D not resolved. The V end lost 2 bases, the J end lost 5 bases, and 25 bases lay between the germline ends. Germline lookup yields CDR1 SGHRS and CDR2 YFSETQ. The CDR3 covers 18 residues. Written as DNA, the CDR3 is TGCGCCAGCAGCTTACACTCATTCCAGGCGGACCTGGTGGAGACCCAGTACTTC. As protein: CASSLHSFQADLVETQYF.

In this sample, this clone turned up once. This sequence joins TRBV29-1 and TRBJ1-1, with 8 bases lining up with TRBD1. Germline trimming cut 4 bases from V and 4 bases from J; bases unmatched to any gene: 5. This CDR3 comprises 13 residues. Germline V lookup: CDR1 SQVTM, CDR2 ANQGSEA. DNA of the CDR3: TGCAGCGTTGGGACAGGGTCAACCACTGAAGCTTTCTTT. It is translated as CSVGTGSTTEAFF.